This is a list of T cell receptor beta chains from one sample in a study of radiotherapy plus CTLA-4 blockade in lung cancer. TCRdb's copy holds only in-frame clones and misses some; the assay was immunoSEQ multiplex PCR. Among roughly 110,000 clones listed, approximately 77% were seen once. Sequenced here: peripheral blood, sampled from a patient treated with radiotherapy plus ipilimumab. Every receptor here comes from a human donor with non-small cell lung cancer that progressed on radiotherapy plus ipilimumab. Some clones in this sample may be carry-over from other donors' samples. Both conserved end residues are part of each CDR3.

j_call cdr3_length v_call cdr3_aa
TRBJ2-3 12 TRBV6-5 CASSTTQGTQYF
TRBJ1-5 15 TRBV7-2 CASSLRGGGNQPQHF
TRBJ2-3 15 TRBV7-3 CASSLTSRSTDTQYF
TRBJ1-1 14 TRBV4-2 CASSFISGGPEAFF
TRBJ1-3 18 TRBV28 CASSTVGNSRTGRNTIYF
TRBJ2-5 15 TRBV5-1 CASSLIQGSEETQYF
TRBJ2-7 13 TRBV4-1 CASSSRLAGEQYF
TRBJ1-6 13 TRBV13 CASSFVYNSPLHF
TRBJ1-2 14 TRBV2 CASSWTGGDYGYTF
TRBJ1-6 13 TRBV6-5 CASSFGTDSPLHF
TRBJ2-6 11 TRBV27 CATRRANVLTF
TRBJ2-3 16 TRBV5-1 CASSLFLLAGADTQYF
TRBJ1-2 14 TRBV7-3 CASSLSREDYGYTF
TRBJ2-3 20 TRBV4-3 CASSQDEGEPWGLGTDTQYF
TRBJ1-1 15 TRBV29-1 CSVEDTLHPLGEAFF
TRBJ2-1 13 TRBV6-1 CASKGTVYNEQFF
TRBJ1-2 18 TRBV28 CASSTPSAGTMNPYGYTF
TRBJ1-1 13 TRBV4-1 CASSTYTNTEAFF
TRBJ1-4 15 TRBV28 CASSLVQGAVEKLFF
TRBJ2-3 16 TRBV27 CASSYRQGIGTDTQYF
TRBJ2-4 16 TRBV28 CASSLGSGGAKNIQYF
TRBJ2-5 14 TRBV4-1 CASSQDPVAETQYF
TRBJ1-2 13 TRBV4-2 CASSQDLRRGYTF
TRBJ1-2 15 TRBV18 CASSPAGTANYGYTF
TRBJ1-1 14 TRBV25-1 CASRPTEQNTEAFF
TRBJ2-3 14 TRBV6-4 CASKLGEGTDTQYF
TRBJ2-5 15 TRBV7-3 CASSAGLGSPETQYF
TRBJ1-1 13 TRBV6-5 CASTPGGGTEAFF
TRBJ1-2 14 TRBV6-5 CASSYSRGRYGYTF
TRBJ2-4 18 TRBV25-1 CASSERTASGIVKNIQYF
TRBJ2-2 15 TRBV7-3 CASSLSGTNTGELFF
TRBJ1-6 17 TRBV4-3 CASSSRLREGSSSPLHF
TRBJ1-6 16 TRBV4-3 CASSQDRGRGVSPLHF
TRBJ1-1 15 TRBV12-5 CASGLGLGDNTEAFF
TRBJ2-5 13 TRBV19 CASSASYQETQYF
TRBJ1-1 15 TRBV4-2 CASSQPQGGDTEAFF
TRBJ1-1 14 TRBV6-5 CASSYTNRGTEAFF
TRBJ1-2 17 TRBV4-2 CASSQGTLFYDGYGYTF
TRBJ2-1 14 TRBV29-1 CSLDKRGPYNEQFF
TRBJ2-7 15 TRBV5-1 CASKGQGIGSYEQYF
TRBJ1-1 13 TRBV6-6 CASHTGMNDEAFF
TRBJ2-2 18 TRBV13 CASTKSTWGRMNTGELFF
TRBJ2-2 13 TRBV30 CAWSVSADGELFF
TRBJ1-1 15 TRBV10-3 CAISESGHLNTEAFF
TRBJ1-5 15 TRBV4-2 CASSQDLQEYQPQHF
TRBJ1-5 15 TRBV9 CASSVEGFGNQPQHF
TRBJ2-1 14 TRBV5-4 CASSTGLTYNEQFF
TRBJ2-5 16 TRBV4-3 CASSQLGGQGSETQYF
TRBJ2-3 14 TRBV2 CASSAQGGTDTQYF
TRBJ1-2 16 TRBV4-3 CASSERGEAFIHGYTF
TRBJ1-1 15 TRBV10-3 CAISDTAPRDTEAFF
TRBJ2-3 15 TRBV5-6 CASSLKGTGADTQYF
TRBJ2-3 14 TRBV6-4 CASSLSGGTDTQYF
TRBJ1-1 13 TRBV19 CASSARDRREAFF